These 3 T cell receptor beta chains were all obtained from the same sample, sequenced in a study of vaccination and CD4 T cells after COVID-19. These TCRs are of unknown antigen specificity. Sequencing of cultured CD4+ T cell DNA used the Oncomine TCR Beta short-read assay. TCRdb reanalysed the PCR reads using MiXCR and keeps one entry per CDR3 protein. The profile shows about 21,000 distinct CDR3 sequences, under 80% of them singletons. Documented treatment: approximately 9-day PBMC culture with coronavirus spike peptide pools or control peptides (ViraFEST assay). Specimen: CD4+ T cells from blood, cultured in vitro, collected before SARS-CoV-2 vaccination. Receptors were obtained from a human donor who received a COVID-19 vaccine.

The chain combines TRBV20-1 with TRBJ1-4; a weak D match, TRBD1 (5 bases). The CDR3 is made up of 13 amino acids. Germline V lookup: CDR1 DFQATT, CDR2 SNEGSKA (reference sequence). Trimming pared 5 bases from V and 8 bases from J, leaving 15 bases between. The CDR3 loop reads CSAPGPGREKLFF. The CDR3 nucleotides read TGCAGTGCTCCGGGACCGGGGAGGGAAAAACTGTTTTTT.

V usage is TRBV23-1 and J usage is TRBJ1-2; 8 positions agree with TRBD1. TRBV23-1 qualifies as an ORF whose function is uncertain. The CDR3 extends over 13 amino acids. The V segment lost 9 bases and the J segment 3 bases; nucleotides outside the gene matches: 6. The CDR3 reads CARSYRGDYGYTF. In DNA form, the CDR3 reads TGCGCCAGGTCGTACAGGGGGGACTATGGCTACACCTTC.

This clonotype was observed a few times. This chain joins TRBV20-1 and TRBJ1-2, with D possibly TRBD1 on 5 matching bases. Germline values: CDR1 DFQATT, CDR2 SNEGSKA (reference sequence). V was trimmed by 6 bases and J by 5 bases, leaving 10 bases between them. CDR3 length equals 11 residues. CDR3 sequence: CSAARQYGYTF. Written as DNA, the CDR3 is TGCAGTGCCGCCCGACAGTATGGCTACACCTTC.